These 16 T cell receptor beta chains were sequenced from one sample in a study of molecular identifiers for immune sequencing clone quantification. MiXCR, applied by TCRdb to the PCR reads, yields one record per CDR3 protein. The sample records about 100,000 distinct CDR3 sequences, roughly 38% being singletons. Sequenced input: naive CD8+ T cells from blood, with Jurkat cell RNA spiked in. The subset denotes: FACS-sorted CD8+CD4-CCR7+CD45RA+ naive T cells. Receptors were obtained from a human donor in good health. Some libraries in this study had Jurkat cell RNA spiked in.

This clonotype has only a few counts. In nucleotides, the CDR3 is TGTGCCACAGGGAGTCCGGAAGCGAATGAGCAGTTCTTC. Amino acids: CATGSPEANEQFF. This chain joins TRBV28 and TRBJ2-1, with D perhaps TRBD1 or TRBD2 (5 bases each). This CDR3 is 13 amino acids long. Germline CDR1 MDHEN, CDR2 SYDVKM. The V and J ends lost 10 bases and 7 bases respectively, with 17 bases between them.

This clonotype was counted ten times or more. CDR3 DNA: TGTGCCAGCAGTGTACGGGAGAGACCCACAGATACGCAGTATTTT. The encoded protein is CASSVRERPTDTQYF. This chain uses TRBV2 with TRBJ2-3; weak D call: TRBD2 (6 bases). The V and J ends lost 4 bases and 2 bases respectively, with 13 bases between them. This CDR3 region has 15 residues. Germline CDR1 reads SNHLY; CDR2 reads FYNNEI.

This clonotype was seen just once. This clone may be a read error of a much larger clone one base away. This chain joins TRBV5-4 and TRBJ2-5, with 10 bases aligning to TRBD2. This CDR3 contains 15 residues. CDR1 and CDR2 from the germline V gene are SGHNT and YYREEE (reference sequence). The trim removed 3 bases at V and 3 bases at J, leaving 5 bases unmatched. CDR3 DNA: TGTGCCAGCAGCTCGGGACTAGCGTTTGAAGAGACCCAGTACTTC. It specifies CASSSGLAFEETQYF.

V usage is TRBV4-1 and J usage is TRBJ2-1; no firm D call. The V end was cut by 2 bases, the J end by 6 bases, with 5 bases between. This CDR3 is 12 amino acids long. CDR1 is MGHRA and CDR2 is YSYEKL in the germline V gene. The CDR3 loop is CASSQTLNEQFF. The CDR3, as DNA: TGCGCCAGCAGCCAAACTCTCAATGAGCAGTTCTTC.

There are many counts of this clonotype. This rearrangement joins TRBV12-3 or TRBV12-4 to TRBJ2-3; the D gene is possibly TRBD2 (5 bases). The CDR3 is 15 residues long. Deletions cut 6 bases from V and 2 bases from J, with 15 bases between. This CDR3 is CASSFGLADTDTQYF. The CDR3 region has the DNA TGTGCCAGCAGCTTTGGCCTAGCAGACACAGATACGCAGTATTTT.

This clonotype was picked up a small number of times. This chain uses TRBV9 with TRBJ2-7; D might be TRBD1 (6 bases). With 5 bases removed from V and 0 bases from J, the gap between germline ends came to 15 bases. This CDR3 region has 15 residues. Germline CDR1 and CDR2: SGDLS and YYNGEE. For the CDR3, the DNA is TGTGCCAGCAGTGAAACGGGACATAACTCCTACGAGCAGTACTTC. This encodes CASSETGHNSYEQYF.

This clonotype occurred a few times. The chain is built from TRBV24-1 and TRBJ2-5; D possibly uses TRBD1 or TRBD2 (5 bases each). CDR3 length: 16 residues. The germline V gene encodes CDR1 KGHDR and CDR2 SFDVKD. The ends were cut back, 0 bases at V and 1 base at J, with 11 bases in the middle. The CDR3 nucleotides read TGTGCCACCAGTGATTTGGAAGAGGGGTTCCAAGAGACCCAGTACTTC. Translation: CATSDLEEGFQETQYF.

This clonotype was found a few times. The V gene is TRBV4-2, the J gene TRBJ2-5; 7 bases fit TRBD1. This CDR3 region has 15 residues. V was clipped by 3 bases and J by 3 bases; unmatched bases: 7. Germline-derived CDR1 and CDR2 are LGHNA and YNFKEQ. In DNA, the CDR3 is TGTGCCAGCAGCCACCCCGGGACAGCTGAAGAGACCCAGTACTTC. Amino acid sequence: CASSHPGTAEETQYF.

This clonotype occurred many times. The chain employs TRBV7-9 and TRBJ2-3, with D possibly being TRBD1 (5 bases). Germline V gives CDR1 SEHNR, CDR2 FQNEAQ (reference sequence). V was trimmed by 3 bases and J by 2 bases, leaving 15 bases between them. This CDR3 region has 16 residues. The CDR3 DNA follows: TGTGCCAGCAGCTTCTCCGCGGCGGACACCACAGATACGCAGTATTTT. Translating gives CASSFSAADTTDTQYF.

A remark on this clonotype: A much larger clone lies one base from this, so it may be a read error. The chain joins TRBV7-6 to TRBJ2-7; TRBD2 aligns across 7 bases. Germline V CDR1 and CDR2: SGHVS, FNYEAQ. CDR3 length: 14 amino acids. As DNA, the CDR3 is TGTGCCAGCGGCTTATACGCTAGCGGTTACGAGCAGTACTTC. This codes for CASGLYASGYEQYF.

On this clonotype itself: A single base separates this from a much larger clone, so it may be a read error. The rearrangement links TRBV19 to TRBJ2-3; D is possibly TRBD1 (6 bases). Trimming left V 4 bases short and J 4 bases short, with 15 bases between. The CDR3 contains 15 residues. The V gene's germline CDR1 is LNHDA and CDR2 SQIVND (reference sequence). The CDR3 sequence is CASSTARGLPDTQYF. DNA of the CDR3: TGTGCCAGTAGTACCGCCAGGGGCTTGCCAGATACGCAGTATTTT.

This clonotype was seen a few times. The chain employs TRBV4-3 and TRBJ2-7, with 8 bases matching TRBD1. The junction had 3 bases not matched to a gene; V was cut back by 0 bases and J by 2 bases. This CDR3 is 15 amino acids long. Looked up from germline, CDR1 is LGHNA and CDR2 is YSLEER. The CDR3 nucleotides read TGCGCCAGCAGCCAAGATCGACAGGGGACCTACGAGCAGTACTTC. It codes for CASSQDRQGTYEQYF.

This clonotype was counted ten times or more. The chain joins TRBV29-1 to TRBJ2-7, with D possibly being TRBD2 (6 bases). The germline V gene encodes CDR1 SQVTM and CDR2 ANQGSEA. The CDR3 contains 12 residues. V lost 4 bases and J 3 bases, leaving 10 bases between the germline ends. The CDR3 sequence: CSVGGVSYEQYF. CDR3 bases: TGCAGCGTTGGCGGGGTCAGCTACGAGCAGTACTTC.

The sample holds many counts of this clonotype. The V gene is TRBV7-2, the J gene TRBJ2-3; no clear D. CDR1 is SGHTA, CDR2 FQGNSA, per germline. This CDR3 has 12 residues. Trimming left V 4 bases short and J 6 bases short, with 8 bases between. CDR3 region: CASSYSVDTQYF. CDR3 DNA sequence: TGTGCCAGCAGCTATTCCGTGGATACGCAGTATTTT.

Concerning this clonotype: A read error may explain this, as a much larger clone is one base away. The J gene is TRBJ2-3, the V gene TRBV28; D unresolved. V gave up 6 bases and J gave up 5 bases, with 18 bases separating them. This CDR3 contains 15 residues. Germline CDR1 is MDHEN and CDR2 is SYDVKM. CDR3 DNA: TGTGCCAGCAGACTTGTAGGTCAGGTGATAGATACGCAGTATTTT. Translation: CASRLVGQVIDTQYF.

The V call is TRBV7-2, the J call TRBJ1-1; TRBD1 matches at 7 bases. The V segment lost 1 base and the J segment 3 bases; nucleotides outside the gene matches: 8. This CDR3 has 16 residues. Germline CDR1 reads SGHTA; CDR2 reads FQGNSA. CDR3 DNA sequence: TGTGCCAGCAGCTTAGGATACGCAGGGGGTGACACTGAAGCTTTCTTT. Translating gives CASSLGYAGGDTEAFF.